Below are 31 T cell receptor beta chains sequenced from a single sample in a study of immune evolution from preneoplasia to lung adenocarcinoma. Libraries were prepared by immunoSEQ multiplex PCR; TCRdb keeps only in-frame clonotypes and omits some of them. The repertoire consists of roughly 7,300 clones, with roughly 80% occurring once and the leading ten covering around 8.8%. Material for sequencing was FFPE atypical adenomatous hyperplasia tissue from the lung. Sample subset: atypical adenomatous hyperplasia (AAH), lung preneoplasia. The receptors here all came from a donor aged 70 or over with lung adenocarcinoma. Some clones in this sample may be carry-over from other donors' samples.

This rearrangement joins TRBV25-1 to TRBJ1-2, with 9 positions matching TRBD1. This CDR3 spans 15 amino acids. Germline V gene sequence: CDR1 MGHDK, CDR2 SYGVNS. Trimming took 2 bases from V and 4 from J; bases not matched to a gene: 5. The CDR3 spells CASSEGTGGSYGYTF. The DNA for the CDR3 is TGTGCCAGCAGTGAAGGAACAGGGGGCAGCTATGGCTACACCTTC.

This clone was seen once. The gene calls are TRBV18 and TRBJ2-2, with TRBD2 identical over 8 bases. Germline trimming cut 6 bases from V and 4 bases from J; bases unmatched to any gene: 10. The CDR3 is 16 amino acids. Germline values: CDR1 KGHSH, CDR2 LQKENI. This chain's CDR3 is CASSALSGGLTGELFF. The CDR3 nucleotides read TGTGCCAGCTCCGCCTTAAGCGGGGGCCTCACCGGGGAGCTGTTTTTT.

The count of this clone is one. The rearrangement links TRBV7-9 to TRBJ2-7, with 7 bases identical to TRBD1. V lost 5 bases and J lost 3; bases outside the gene matches: 7. The CDR3 is made up of 14 amino acids. Germline V gene lookup returns CDR1 SEHNR and CDR2 FQNEAQ (reference sequence). DNA for the CDR3: TGTGCCAGCAGCCTACGGGACAGCCTCTACGAGCAGTACTTC. Amino acids: CASSLRDSLYEQYF.

The chain couples TRBV6-4 to TRBJ1-5; D is possibly TRBD1 (6 bases). CDR3 size: 15 residues. Germline V lookup: CDR1 MRHNA, CDR2 SNTAGT. The V gene lost 6 bases and the J gene lost 0 bases, with 12 bases spanning the gap. The chain's CDR3 is CASSVGQSSNQPQHF. As DNA, the CDR3 is TGTGCCAGCAGCGTGGGACAAAGTAGCAATCAGCCCCAGCATTTT.

V usage is TRBV11-3 and J usage is TRBJ2-3; D not resolved. The CDR3 is 14 amino acids. Germline V gene lookup returns CDR1 SGHNT and CDR2 YENEEA. The V gene lost 5 bases and the J gene lost 1 base, with 10 bases spanning the gap. CDR3: CASSPRRGTDTQYF. The CDR3 nucleotides are TGTGCCAGCAGCCCCCGGAGAGGCACAGATACGCAGTATTTT. The full variable domain, completed using reference TRBV11-3 and TRBJ2-3, is EAGVVQSPRYKIIEKKQPVAFWCNPISGHNTLYWYLQNLGQGPELLIRYENEEAVDDSQLPKDRFSAERLKGVDSTLKIQPAELGDSAVYLCASSPRRGTDTQYFGPGTRLTVL.

CDR3 amino acids: CASPKGRGDTGELFF. The DNA for the CDR3 is TGTGCCAGCCCGAAGGGGAGAGGGGACACCGGGGAGCTGTTTTTT. The chain combines TRBV6-1 with TRBJ2-2, with D perhaps being TRBD1 or TRBD2 (5 bases each). The germline CDR1 and CDR2 sequences are MNHNS and SASEGT. Trimming removed 8 bases at V and 3 bases at J, with 16 bases between. The CDR3 consists of 15 residues.

V and J are TRBV6-6 and TRBJ2-1; D unresolved. Trimming removed 2 bases at V and 6 bases at J, with 8 bases between. Germline V gene data show CDR1 as MNHNY and CDR2 as SVGAGI (reference sequence). The CDR3 loop spans 13 amino acids. The CDR3 sequence is CASSYQHGNEQFF. The CDR3 DNA sequence: TGTGCCAGCAGTTACCAACACGGCAATGAGCAGTTCTTC.

This clone was counted a few times. The chain is built from TRBV6-6 and TRBJ2-5, with D uncertain. This CDR3 contains 11 residues. CDR1 and CDR2 from the germline V gene are MNHNY and SVGAGI (reference sequence). Between the trimmed V and J ends, which lost 2 bases and 4 bases, there was a span of 2 bases. CDR3 sequence reads: CASSYPETQYF. In DNA, the CDR3 is TGTGCCAGCAGTTACCCAGAGACCCAGTACTTC.

This clone has just a few counts. J is TRBJ2-3 and V is TRBV9; perhaps TRBD2 as D (6 bases). CDR3 size: 16 residues. V was clipped by 3 bases and J by 4 bases, with 18 bases between them. The germline gives CDR1 SGDLS, CDR2 YYNGEE. The CDR3 protein is CASSERTGEAADTQYF. The CDR3 nucleotides are TGTGCCAGCAGCGAGAGAACGGGAGAGGCTGCAGATACGCAGTATTTT.

The chain carries TRBV11-3 and TRBJ2-1; D gene uncertain. Germline assignment: CDR1 SGHNT and CDR2 YENEEA. The CDR3 is 12 residues long. Trimming removed 4 bases at V and 10 bases at J, with 11 bases between. CDR3 DNA: TGTGCCAGCAGCTCGGAGATCGGGGAGCAGTTCTTC. Amino acids: CASSSEIGEQFF.

The chain joins TRBV19 to TRBJ1-5, with TRBD1 identical over 8 bases. Unmatched junction bases numbered 4, after V lost 6 bases and J lost 3 bases. This CDR3 contains 14 residues. CDR1 LNHDA and CDR2 SQIVND come from the germline V gene (reference sequence). CDR3 amino acids: CASSRTGINQPQHF. Written as DNA, the CDR3 is TGTGCCAGTAGCAGGACAGGGATCAATCAGCCCCAGCATTTT.

The chain has TRBV19 and TRBJ2-1, with TRBD2 matching 16 bases. Germline lookup yields CDR1 LNHDA and CDR2 SQIVND (reference sequence). The CDR3 loop spans 15 amino acids. Trimming at V came to 5 bases and at J to 14 bases, leaving 9 bases not matched to a gene. The CDR3 DNA reads TGTGCCAGTAGTTCCACCGGGACTAGCGGGGGGGGGAAGTTCTTC. Its translation is CASSSTGTSGGGKFF. The full variable domain, its missing parts supplied by reference TRBV19 and TRBJ2-1, is DGGITQSPKYLFRKEGQNVTLSCEQNLNHDAMYWYRQDPGQGLRLIYYSQIVNDFQKGDIAEGYSVSREKKESFPLTVTSAQKNPTAFYLCASSSTGTSGGGKFFGPGTRLTVL.

This chain joins TRBV9 and TRBJ1-2, with TRBD1 matching 7 bases. The V and J ends lost 3 bases and 4 bases, in that order; junction bases with no gene match: 3. The CDR3 extends over 13 amino acids. Germline CDR1 reads SGDLS; CDR2 reads YYNGEE. Written as DNA, the CDR3 is TGTGCCAGCAGCGAGACAGGGCTCTATGGCTACACCTTC. Translation: CASSETGLYGYTF. The whole variable domain, filled in from reference TRBV9 and TRBJ1-2, reads DSGVTQTPKHLITATGQRVTLRCSPRSGDLSVYWYQQSLDQGLQFLIQYYNGEERAKGNILERFSAQQFPDLHSELNLSSLELGDSALYFCASSETGLYGYTFGSGTRLTVV.

This chain links TRBV5-1 with TRBJ2-2; D is uncertain. The CDR3 length is 15 residues. Per the germline V gene, CDR1 is SGHRS and CDR2 is YFSETQ. V lost 6 bases, J lost 4 bases, and 16 bases lay in between. The CDR3 sequence: CASNLFGFGTGELFF. The DNA of the CDR3 is TGCGCCAGCAACCTGTTCGGATTTGGCACCGGGGAGCTGTTTTTT.

This clone was recorded a few times. The chain couples TRBV7-9 to TRBJ2-6; 7 bases map to TRBD1. V lost 3 bases and J lost 2; bases outside the gene matches: 4. This CDR3 comprises 16 residues. Germline CDR1 is SEHNR and CDR2 is FQNEAQ (reference sequence). This CDR3 is CASSFGQGAGANVLTF. DNA of the CDR3: TGTGCCAGCAGCTTTGGGCAGGGGGCTGGGGCCAACGTCCTGACTTTC.

This chain links TRBV27 with TRBJ1-2, with TRBD1 identical over 9 bases. The V gene end was trimmed by 6 bases and the J gene end by 7 bases; junction bases not matched to a gene: 6. The CDR3 length is 13 residues. Germline CDR1 MNHEY, CDR2 SMNVEV (reference sequence). The chain's CDR3 is CASSLGQGSGYTF. CDR3 sequence (DNA): TGTGCCAGCAGCCTCGGACAGGGGTCTGGCTACACCTTC.

This rearrangement joins TRBV7-2 to TRBJ1-2; D might be TRBD1 (5 bases). The CDR3 spans 13 residues. V lost 5 bases, J lost 0 bases, and 7 bases lay in between. Germline CDR1 is SGHTA and CDR2 is FQGNSA. The CDR3 loop reads CASSVRANYGYTF. The CDR3 nucleotides are TGTGCCAGCAGCGTCAGGGCTAACTATGGCTACACCTTC.

This rearrangement joins TRBV29-1 to TRBJ1-2; D remains ambiguous. From germline, CDR1 is SQVTM and CDR2 ANQGSEA. V lost 4 bases, J lost 6 bases, and 15 bases lay in between. The CDR3 is 13 amino acids. CDR3 sequence reads: CSVATDLRDGYTF. The CDR3 DNA follows: TGCAGCGTTGCCACGGACCTCCGGGATGGCTACACCTTC.

This chain joins TRBV30 and TRBJ1-2; the D is unclear. Germline V gene sequence: CDR1 GTSNPN, CDR2 SVGIG (reference sequence). The CDR3 spans 13 residues. Trimming removed 8 bases at V and 5 bases at J, with 18 bases between. DNA for the CDR3: TGTGCCGGAACCCCGGGCAGGTCATATGGCTACACCTTC. Its translation: CAGTPGRSYGYTF. Full variable domain (missing parts from reference TRBV30 and TRBJ1-2): SQTIHQWPATLVQPVGSPLSLECTVEGTSNPNLYWYRQAAGRGLQLLFYSVGIGQISSEVPQNLSASRPQDRQFILSSKKLLLSDSGFYLCAGTPGRSYGYTFGSGTRLTVV.

To note about this clone: One end of the junction is discordant with germline, which a read error may explain. The chain combines TRBV6-5 with TRBJ2-7, with D tentatively TRBD2 (5 bases). The CDR3 runs to 14 residues. Looked up from germline, CDR1 is MNHEY and CDR2 is SVGAGI. This chain's CDR3 is CASSYSRGSYEQYF. The CDR3, as DNA: TGTGCCAGCAGCTACTCACGGGGCTCCTACGAGCAGTACTTC.

This clone ranks as large. This rearrangement joins TRBV5-6 to TRBJ2-7, with D perhaps being TRBD1 or TRBD2 (5 bases each). Germline CDR1 reads SGHDT; CDR2 reads YYEEEE. Trimming removed 4 bases from V and 3 bases from J, with 11 bases in between. This CDR3 spans 13 amino acids. The CDR3 nucleotides read TGTGCCAGCAGCCCATGGGGGAACTACGAGCAGTACTTC. It translates to CASSPWGNYEQYF.

This clone was counted a single time. CDR3 DNA sequence: TGTGTCGTAGCGGGAAGCACAGATACGCAGTATTTT. Its translation: CVVAGSTDTQYF. This chain joins TRBV6-5 and TRBJ2-3, with 8 bases aligning to TRBD2. The CDR3 is 12 residues long. Per the germline V gene, CDR1 is MNHEY and CDR2 is SVGAGI.

This clone was seen only a few times. The chain has TRBV6-5 and TRBJ2-7; 8 positions agree with TRBD2. Trimming cost V 7 bases and J 9 bases; bases outside gene matches: 17. The CDR3 sequence is 15 residues long. The germline V gene has CDR1 MNHEY and CDR2 SVGAGI. CDR3 in DNA: TGTGCCAGCACCCCACCCGGGGGGGCGGGGGAAGTGCAGTACTTC. Its protein product is CASTPPGGAGEVQYF.

The chain couples TRBV10-1 to TRBJ2-1; 8 nucleotides align to TRBD2. The CDR3 spans 15 residues. Germline trimming cut 4 bases from V and 7 bases from J; bases unmatched to any gene: 9. The germline V gene has CDR1 WNHNN and CDR2 SYGVQD (reference sequence). The DNA of the CDR3 is TGCGCCAGCAGTGGACTAGCGTCCGGGAGGAATGAGCAGTTCTTC. It codes for CASSGLASGRNEQFF.

Concerning this clone: A junction boundary mismatches the germline segment, possibly from a read error. The rearrangement uses TRBV5-5 and TRBJ1-1; possibly TRBD1 for D (6 bases). Germline CDR1 and CDR2: SGHKS and YYEKEE (reference sequence). This CDR3 is 14 amino acids long. Here the CDR3 DNA reads TGTGCCAGCCGCTTGGGGGGGCAGAACACTGAAGCTTTCTTT. This codes for CASRLGGQNTEAFF.

This clone was detected only a few times. The rearrangement uses TRBV23-1 and TRBJ2-7; D may be TRBD2 (5 bases). TRBV23-1 is filed as an ORF, its function uncertain. V shed 0 bases and J shed 2 bases, with 17 bases lying between them. This CDR3 contains 17 residues. Here the CDR3 reads CASSQSARGRIPYEQYF. CDR3 sequence (DNA): TGCGCCAGCAGTCAATCAGCCCGGGGTAGGATCCCCTACGAGCAGTACTTC.

The chain employs TRBV5-1 and TRBJ1-1; D gene uncertain. Germline V gene lookup returns CDR1 SGHRS and CDR2 YFSETQ. Trimming removed 4 bases from V and 1 base from J, with 17 bases in between. This CDR3 is built from 16 residues. CDR3 sequence (DNA): TGCGCCAGCAGCATCGCCCCGGGAAGTCCGAACACTGAAGCTTTCTTT. This sequence encodes CASSIAPGSPNTEAFF.

This chain links TRBV5-8 with TRBJ2-6; D is ambiguous. The length of the CDR3 is 15 residues. The V and J ends lost 0 bases and 1 base respectively, with 5 bases between them. In germline, CDR1 is SGHTS, CDR2 YDEGEE. The DNA of the CDR3 is TGTGCCAGCAGCTTGGAAACATCTGGGGCCAACGTCCTGACTTTC. Translating it yields CASSLETSGANVLTF.

The rearrangement links TRBV6-4 to TRBJ2-3; no reliable D call. The CDR3 loop spans 14 amino acids. Germline V gives CDR1 MRHNA, CDR2 SNTAGT. Trimming cost V 4 bases and J 0 bases, with 8 bases left between them. CDR3 amino acids: CASSATESTDTQYF. CDR3 bases: TGTGCCAGCAGTGCGACGGAGAGCACAGATACGCAGTATTTT.

The chain links TRBV20-1 to TRBJ1-4; D is unresolved. Per germline, CDR1 DFQATT and CDR2 SNEGSKA (reference sequence). The CDR3 consists of 11 residues. Between the trimmed V and J ends, which lost 7 bases and 8 bases, there was a span of 11 bases. In DNA form, the CDR3 reads TGCAGTGTCGCGGCTGGCGAAAAACTGTTTTTT. Translating gives CSVAAGEKLFF.

V gene TRBV7-9 combines with J gene TRBJ2-1; the D is unclear. The CDR3 has 13 amino acids. The V end was cut by 1 base, the J end by 10 bases, with 11 bases between. CDR1 is SEHNR, CDR2 FQNEAQ, per germline (reference sequence). As DNA, the CDR3 is TGTGCCAGCAGCTTAGAAGTAGCAAGCGAGCAGTTCTTC. Protein product: CASSLEVASEQFF. Supplemented by reference TRBV7-9 and TRBJ2-1, the full variable domain reads DTGVSQNPRHKITKRGQNVTFRCDPISEHNRLYWYRQTLGQGPEFLTYFQNEAQLEKSRLLSDRFSAERPKGSFSTLEIQRTEQGDSAMYLCASSLEVASEQFFGPGTRLTVL.